This T cell receptor beta chain was recorded in a study of cytomegalovirus exposure and HLA in healthy donors. Study in general: In an earlier analysis, 95 million to 140 million unique TCR beta sequences were found from about 180 million T cells.

Study-level findings and limits: The CMV antigen specificity of a few CMV-associated chains was confirmed through in vitro analysis. With later analysis, a missense DCLRE1C variant became linked to TCR beta V- and J-gene trimming. HLA restriction was apparent for most CMV-associated TCR beta chains in a later analysis.

In the case of this clone: Its matching antigen is unknown. This sample includes further DNA sequences coding for the same CDR3.

CDR3 length equals 15 residues. V lost 2 bases, J lost 6 bases, and 13 bases lay in between. In germline, CDR1 is WNHNN, CDR2 SYGVQD (reference sequence). The PCR contained 60 Vbeta and 13 Jbeta primers. Here immunoSEQ multiplex PCR was the method, and the copy in TCRdb shows in-frame clones only, minus some. This table has some 99,000 clones, 76% appearing once. The material sequenced was PBMCs. The rearrangement joins TRBV10-1 to TRBJ2-2; D possibly corresponds to TRBD2 (5 bases). This TCR was sampled from a woman aged 50 to 60 in good health and CMV-seropositive. This chain's CDR3 is CASSELALPPGELFF. The CDR3 bases are TGCGCCAGCAGTGAGCTAGCCCTCCCCCCCGGGGAGCTGTTTTTT.